Listed here is a single T cell receptor beta chain. This record belongs to a study of control samples from healthy donors and cancer patients. Assay used: immunoSEQ multiplex PCR; TCRdb lists only in-frame clones, some missing. Of roughly 180,000 clones listed, roughly 94% are singletons. The clonotype was recovered from a young woman in good health. The material sequenced was blood.

CDR3 in amino acids: CASSYWGINEKLFF. CDR3 coding DNA: TGTGCCAGCAGTTATTGGGGAATTAATGAAAAACTGTTTTTT. This sequence joins TRBV28 and TRBJ1-4; D call uncertain. Per germline, CDR1 MDHEN and CDR2 SYDVKM. This CDR3 is built from 14 residues. Trimming took 4 bases from V and 4 from J, leaving 10 bases between them.